This T cell receptor beta chain was retrieved from a study of response to subunit inactivated influenza vaccine. A single record per CDR3 protein comes from TCRdb applying MiXCR to the RT-PCR reads. The repertoire consists of roughly 290,000 distinct CDR3 sequences, with around a fifth occurring once and the leading ten covering roughly a tenth. As to this clonotype: What it binds is not known. The germline gene is not matched at one end of the junction; a read error may be the cause.

Regarding the study as a whole: After each seasonal influenza vaccination, few new T cells are recruited, the authors suggested.

This sequence was found in a man between 50 and 69 years old who received an inactivated influenza vaccine. The sample here was PBMCs from blood, taken less than 22 months after vaccination.

CDR3 bases: TGTGCCAGCAGGGAAGGGGGGGGAGTGAACACTGAAGCTTTCTTT. As protein: CASREGGGVNTEAFF. The J gene is TRBJ1-1, the V gene TRBV6-1, with D perhaps TRBD1 (6 bases). The CDR3 covers 15 residues. Germline assignment: CDR1 MNHNS and CDR2 SASEGT.